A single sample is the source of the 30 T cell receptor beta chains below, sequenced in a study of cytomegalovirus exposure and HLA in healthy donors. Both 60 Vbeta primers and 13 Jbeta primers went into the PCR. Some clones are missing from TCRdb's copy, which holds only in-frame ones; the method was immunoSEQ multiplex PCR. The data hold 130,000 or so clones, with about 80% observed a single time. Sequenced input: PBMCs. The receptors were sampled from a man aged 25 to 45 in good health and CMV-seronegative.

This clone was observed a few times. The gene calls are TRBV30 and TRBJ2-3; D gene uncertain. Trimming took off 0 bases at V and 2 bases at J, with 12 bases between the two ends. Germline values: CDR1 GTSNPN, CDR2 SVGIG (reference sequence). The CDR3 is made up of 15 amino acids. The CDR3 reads CAWSVAFLNTDTQYF. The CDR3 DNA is TGTGCCTGGAGTGTAGCGTTTCTTAACACAGATACGCAGTATTTT. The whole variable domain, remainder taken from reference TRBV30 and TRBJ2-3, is SQTIHQWPATLVQPVGSPLSLECTVEGTSNPNLYWYRQAAGRGLQLLFYSVGIGQISSEVPQNLSASRPQDRQFILSSKKLLLSDSGFYLCAWSVAFLNTDTQYFGPGTRLTVL.

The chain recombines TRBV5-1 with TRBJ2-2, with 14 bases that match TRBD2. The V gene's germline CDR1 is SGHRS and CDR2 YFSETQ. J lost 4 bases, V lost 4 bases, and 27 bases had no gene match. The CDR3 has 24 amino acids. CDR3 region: CASSLRRGPGSGTSGSSGTGELFF. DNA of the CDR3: TGCGCCAGCAGCCTCAGGCGGGGACCGGGGTCCGGGACTAGCGGGAGCAGCGGCACCGGGGAGCTGTTTTTT. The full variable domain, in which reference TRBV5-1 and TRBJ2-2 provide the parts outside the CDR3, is KAGVTQTPRYLIKTRGQQVTLSCSPISGHRSVSWYQQTPGQGLQFLFEYFSETQRNKGNFPGRFSGRQFSNSRSEMNVSTLELGDSALYLCASSLRRGPGSGTSGSSGTGELFFGEGSRLTVL.

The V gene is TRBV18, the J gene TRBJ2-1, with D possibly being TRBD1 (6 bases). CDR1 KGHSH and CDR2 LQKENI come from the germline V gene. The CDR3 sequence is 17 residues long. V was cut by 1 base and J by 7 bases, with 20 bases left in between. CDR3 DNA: TGTGCCAGCTCACCACGGGAACAGGGTCCCCTAGGGAATGAGCAGTTCTTC. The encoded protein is CASSPREQGPLGNEQFF.

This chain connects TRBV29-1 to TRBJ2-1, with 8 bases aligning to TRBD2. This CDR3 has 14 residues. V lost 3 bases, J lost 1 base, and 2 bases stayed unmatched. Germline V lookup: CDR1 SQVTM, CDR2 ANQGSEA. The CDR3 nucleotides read TGCAGCGTTGAGAGCGGGGGTTCCTACAATGAGCAGTTCTTC. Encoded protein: CSVESGGSYNEQFF.

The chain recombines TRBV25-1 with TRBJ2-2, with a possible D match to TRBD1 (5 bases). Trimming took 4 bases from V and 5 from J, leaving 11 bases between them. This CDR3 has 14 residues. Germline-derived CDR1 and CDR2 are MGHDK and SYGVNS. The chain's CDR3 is CASSVVQGTGELFF. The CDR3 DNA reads TGTGCCAGCAGTGTGGTGCAGGGTACCGGGGAGCTGTTTTTT.

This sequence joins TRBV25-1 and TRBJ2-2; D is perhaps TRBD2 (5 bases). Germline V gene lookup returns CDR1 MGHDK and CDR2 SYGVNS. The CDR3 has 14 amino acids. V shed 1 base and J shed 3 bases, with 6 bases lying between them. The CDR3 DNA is TGTGCCAGCAGTGAATGGCGGGACACCGGGGAGCTGTTTTTT. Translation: CASSEWRDTGELFF.

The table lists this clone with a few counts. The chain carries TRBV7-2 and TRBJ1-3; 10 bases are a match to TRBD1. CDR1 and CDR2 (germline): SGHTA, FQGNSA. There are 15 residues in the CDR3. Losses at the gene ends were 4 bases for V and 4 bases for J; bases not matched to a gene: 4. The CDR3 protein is CASSSGQGRGNTIYF. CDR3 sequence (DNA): TGTGCCAGCAGCTCGGGACAGGGGCGGGGAAACACCATATATTTT.

CDR3 bases: TGTGCCAGCAGCCAAGATCCGACAGGGCGGGCTAGCGGGGGCTCCTACGAGCAGTACTTC. Translating it yields CASSQDPTGRASGGSYEQYF. V usage is TRBV4-2 and J usage is TRBJ2-7; 10 bases fit TRBD2. The CDR3 extends over 20 amino acids. The V gene's germline CDR1 is LGHNA and CDR2 YNFKEQ. The V gene end was trimmed by 0 bases and the J gene end by 0 bases; junction bases not matched to a gene: 14.

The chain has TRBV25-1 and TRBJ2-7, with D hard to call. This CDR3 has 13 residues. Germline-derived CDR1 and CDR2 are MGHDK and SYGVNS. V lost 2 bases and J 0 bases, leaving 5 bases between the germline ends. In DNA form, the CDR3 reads TGTGCCAGCAGTGAAAGCGACTCCTACGAGCAGTACTTC. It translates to CASSESDSYEQYF.

The CDR3 DNA sequence: TGTGCCAGTAGCCATGCGGGCTACAATGAGCAGTTCTTC. Translation gives CASSHAGYNEQFF. The V and J genes are TRBV19 and TRBJ2-1; weak D call: TRBD2 (5 bases). This CDR3 is 13 amino acids long. The V gene lost 6 bases and the J gene lost 3 bases, with 9 bases spanning the gap. Germline CDR1 and CDR2: LNHDA and SQIVND (reference sequence).

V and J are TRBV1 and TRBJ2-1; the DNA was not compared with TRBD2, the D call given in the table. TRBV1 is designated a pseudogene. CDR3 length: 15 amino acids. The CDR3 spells CTSRGLPTLYNEQFF. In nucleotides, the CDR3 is TGCACCAGCAGGGGACTCCCGACCCTCTACAATGAGCAGTTCTTC.

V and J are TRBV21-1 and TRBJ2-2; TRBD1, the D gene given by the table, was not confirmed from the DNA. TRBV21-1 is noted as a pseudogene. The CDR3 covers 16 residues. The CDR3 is CASSKVAGPATGELFF. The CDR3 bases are TGTGCCAGCAGCAAAGTCGCAGGGCCCGCCACCGGGGAGCTGTTTTTT.

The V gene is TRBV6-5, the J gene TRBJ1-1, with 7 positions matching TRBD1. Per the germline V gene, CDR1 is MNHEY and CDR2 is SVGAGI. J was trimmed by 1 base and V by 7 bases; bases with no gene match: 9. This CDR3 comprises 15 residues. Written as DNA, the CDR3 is TGTGCCAGCACCTTAAGCCGGACAGGGAACACTGAAGCTTTCTTT. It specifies CASTLSRTGNTEAFF.

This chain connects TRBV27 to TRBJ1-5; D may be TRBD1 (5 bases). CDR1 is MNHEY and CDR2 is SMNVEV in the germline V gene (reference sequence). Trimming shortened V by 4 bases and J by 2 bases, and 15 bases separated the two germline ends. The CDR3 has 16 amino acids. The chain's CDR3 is CASSYGGVGGNQPQHF. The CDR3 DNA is TGTGCCAGCAGTTACGGGGGGGTCGGCGGCAATCAGCCCCAGCATTTT.

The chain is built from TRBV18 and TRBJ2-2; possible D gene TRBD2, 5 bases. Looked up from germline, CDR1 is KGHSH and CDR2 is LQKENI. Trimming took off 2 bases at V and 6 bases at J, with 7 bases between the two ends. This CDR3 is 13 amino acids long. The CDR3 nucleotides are TGTGCCAGCTCACCAGTCGGGGCCGGGGAGCTGTTTTTT. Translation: CASSPVGAGELFF.

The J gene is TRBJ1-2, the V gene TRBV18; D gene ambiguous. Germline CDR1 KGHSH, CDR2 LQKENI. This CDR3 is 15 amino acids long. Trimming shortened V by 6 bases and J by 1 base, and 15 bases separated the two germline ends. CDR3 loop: CASSAQDGDNYGYTF. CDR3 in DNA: TGTGCCAGCTCGGCGCAGGACGGGGATAACTATGGCTACACCTTC.

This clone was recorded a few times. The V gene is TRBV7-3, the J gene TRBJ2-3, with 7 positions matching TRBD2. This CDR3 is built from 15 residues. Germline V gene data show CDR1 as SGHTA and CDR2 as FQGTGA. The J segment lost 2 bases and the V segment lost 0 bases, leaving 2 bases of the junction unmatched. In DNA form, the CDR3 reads TGTGCCAGCAGCTTAACGGGAGGGATCACAGATACGCAGTATTTT. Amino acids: CASSLTGGITDTQYF.

The CDR3 DNA sequence: TGTGCCATCAGTGAAGGGCAATCGATTCGGGGGAACACTGAAGCTTTCTTT. It specifies CAISEGQSIRGNTEAFF. V gene TRBV10-3 combines with J gene TRBJ1-1; no reliable D call. Trimming took 3 bases from V and 1 from J, leaving 18 bases between them. The CDR3 runs 17 residues. Germline CDR1 and CDR2: ENHRY and SYGVKD.

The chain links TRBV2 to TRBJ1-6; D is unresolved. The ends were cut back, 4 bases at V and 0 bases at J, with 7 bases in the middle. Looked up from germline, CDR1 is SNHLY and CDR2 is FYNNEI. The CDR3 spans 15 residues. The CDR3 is CASSVGSSYNSPLHF. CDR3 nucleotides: TGTGCCAGCAGTGTCGGGAGCTCCTATAATTCACCCCTCCACTTT.

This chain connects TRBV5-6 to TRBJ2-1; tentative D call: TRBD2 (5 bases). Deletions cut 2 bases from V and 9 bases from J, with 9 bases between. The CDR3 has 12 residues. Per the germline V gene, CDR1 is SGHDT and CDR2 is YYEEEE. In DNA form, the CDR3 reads TGTGCCAGCAGCTTAACACGGGGTGAGCAGTTCTTC. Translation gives CASSLTRGEQFF.

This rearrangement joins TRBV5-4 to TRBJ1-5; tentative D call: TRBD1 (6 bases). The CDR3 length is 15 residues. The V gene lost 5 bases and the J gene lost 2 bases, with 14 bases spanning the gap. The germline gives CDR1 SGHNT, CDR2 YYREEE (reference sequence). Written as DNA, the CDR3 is TGTGCCAGCAGTATCCAGGGGCTCGGCAATCAGCCCCAGCATTTT. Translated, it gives CASSIQGLGNQPQHF.

CDR3 sequence: CASSQITGAHSLSGANVLTF. The CDR3 nucleotides read TGTGCCAGCAGCCAAATAACAGGGGCTCACTCTCTCTCTGGGGCCAACGTCCTGACTTTC. This chain uses TRBV4-2 with TRBJ2-6; 7 bases are shared with TRBD1. J gave up 0 bases and V 2 bases, and 13 bases lay outside the gene matches. This CDR3 spans 20 amino acids. Looked up from germline, CDR1 is LGHNA and CDR2 is YNFKEQ.

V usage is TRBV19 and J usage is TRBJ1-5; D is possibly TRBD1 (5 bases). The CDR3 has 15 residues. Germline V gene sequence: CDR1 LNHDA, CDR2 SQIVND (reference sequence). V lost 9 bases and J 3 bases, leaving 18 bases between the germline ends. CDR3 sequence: CASRLGGSLNQPQHF. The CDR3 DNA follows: TGTGCCAGCCGTCTGGGGGGGTCACTCAATCAGCCCCAGCATTTT.

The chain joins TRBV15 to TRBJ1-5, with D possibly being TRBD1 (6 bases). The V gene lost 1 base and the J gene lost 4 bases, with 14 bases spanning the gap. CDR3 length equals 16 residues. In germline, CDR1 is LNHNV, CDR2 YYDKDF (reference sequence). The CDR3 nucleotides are TGTGCCACCAGCAGAGTACAGGGAAGAGGGAATCAGCCCCAGCATTTT. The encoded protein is CATSRVQGRGNQPQHF.

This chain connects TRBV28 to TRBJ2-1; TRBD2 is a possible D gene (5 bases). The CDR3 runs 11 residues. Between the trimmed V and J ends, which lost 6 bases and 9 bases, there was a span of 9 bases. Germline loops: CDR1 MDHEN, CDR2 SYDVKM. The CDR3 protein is CASRDYGEQFF. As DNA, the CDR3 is TGTGCCAGCAGAGACTACGGTGAGCAGTTCTTC.

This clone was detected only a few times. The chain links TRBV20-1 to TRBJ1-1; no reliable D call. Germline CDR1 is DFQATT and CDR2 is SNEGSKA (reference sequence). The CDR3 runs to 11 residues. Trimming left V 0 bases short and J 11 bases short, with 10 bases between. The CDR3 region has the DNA TGCAGTGCTAGAGAGAGGGTTTTCGCTTTCTTT. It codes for CSARERVFAFF.

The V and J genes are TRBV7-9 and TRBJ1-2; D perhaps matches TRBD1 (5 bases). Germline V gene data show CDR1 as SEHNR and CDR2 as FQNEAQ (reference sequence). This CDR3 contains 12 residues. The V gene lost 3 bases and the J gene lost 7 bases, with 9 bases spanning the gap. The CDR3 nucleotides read TGTGCCAGCAGCTTGAACGGGGGTGGCTACACCTTC. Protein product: CASSLNGGGYTF.

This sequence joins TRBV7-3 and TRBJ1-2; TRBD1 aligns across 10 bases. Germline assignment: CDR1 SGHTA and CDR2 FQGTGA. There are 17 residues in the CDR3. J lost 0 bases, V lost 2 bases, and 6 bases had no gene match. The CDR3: CASSLGTGESANYGYTF. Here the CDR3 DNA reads TGTGCCAGCAGCTTAGGGACAGGGGAATCGGCTAACTATGGCTACACCTTC.

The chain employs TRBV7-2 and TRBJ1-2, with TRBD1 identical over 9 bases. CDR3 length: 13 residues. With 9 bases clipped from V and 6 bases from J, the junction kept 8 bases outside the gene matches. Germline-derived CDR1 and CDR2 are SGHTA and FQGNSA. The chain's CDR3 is CARRDRGFDGYTF. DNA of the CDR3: TGTGCCAGGCGAGACAGGGGGTTCGATGGCTACACCTTC.

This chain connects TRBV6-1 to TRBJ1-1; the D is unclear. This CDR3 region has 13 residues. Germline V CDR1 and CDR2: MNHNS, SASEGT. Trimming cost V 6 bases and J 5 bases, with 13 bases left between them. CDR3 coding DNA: TGTGCCAGCAGGAACAGTTTTGGGACTGAAGCTTTCTTT. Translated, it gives CASRNSFGTEAFF.